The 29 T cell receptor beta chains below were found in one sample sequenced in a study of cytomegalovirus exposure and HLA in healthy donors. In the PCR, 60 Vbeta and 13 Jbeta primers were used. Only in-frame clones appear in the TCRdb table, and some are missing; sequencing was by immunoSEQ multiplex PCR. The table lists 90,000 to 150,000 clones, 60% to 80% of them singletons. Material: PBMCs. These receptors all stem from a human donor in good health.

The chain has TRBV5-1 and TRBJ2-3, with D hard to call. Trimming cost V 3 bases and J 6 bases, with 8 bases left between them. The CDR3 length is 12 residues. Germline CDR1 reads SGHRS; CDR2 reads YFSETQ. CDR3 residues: CASSSQVDTQYF. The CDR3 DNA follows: TGCGCCAGCAGCTCGCAGGTCGATACGCAGTATTTT.

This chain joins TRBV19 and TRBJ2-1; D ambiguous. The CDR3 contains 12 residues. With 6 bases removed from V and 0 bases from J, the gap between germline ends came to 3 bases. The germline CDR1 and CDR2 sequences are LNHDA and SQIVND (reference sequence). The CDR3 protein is CASRSSYNEQFF. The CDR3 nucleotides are TGTGCCAGTAGGAGCTCCTACAATGAGCAGTTCTTC.

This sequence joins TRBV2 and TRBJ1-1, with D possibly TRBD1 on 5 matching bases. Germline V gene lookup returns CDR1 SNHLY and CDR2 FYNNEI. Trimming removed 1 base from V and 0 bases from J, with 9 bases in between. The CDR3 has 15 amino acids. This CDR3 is CASSEVRGMNTEAFF. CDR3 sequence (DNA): TGTGCCAGCAGTGAAGTTCGGGGGATGAACACTGAAGCTTTCTTT.

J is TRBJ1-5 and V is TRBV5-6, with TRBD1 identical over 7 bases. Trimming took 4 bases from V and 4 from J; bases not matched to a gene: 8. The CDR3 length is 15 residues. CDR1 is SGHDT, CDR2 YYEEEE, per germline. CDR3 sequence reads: CASSNDRAGNQPQHF. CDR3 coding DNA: TGTGCCAGCAGCAATGACAGGGCGGGGAATCAGCCCCAGCATTTT.

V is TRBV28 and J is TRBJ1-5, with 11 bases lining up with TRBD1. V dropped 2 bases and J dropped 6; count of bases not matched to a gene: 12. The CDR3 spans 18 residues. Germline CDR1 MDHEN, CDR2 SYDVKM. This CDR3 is CASSLQYRTGGRIQPQHF. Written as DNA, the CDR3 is TGTGCCAGCAGTTTACAATATAGGACAGGGGGCCGGATTCAGCCCCAGCATTTT. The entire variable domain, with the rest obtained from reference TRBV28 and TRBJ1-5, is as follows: DVKVTQSSRYLVKRTGEKVFLECVQDMDHENMFWYRQDPGLGLRLIYFSYDVKMKEKGDIPEGYSVSREKKERFSLILESASTNQTSMYLCASSLQYRTGGRIQPQHFGDGTRLSIL.

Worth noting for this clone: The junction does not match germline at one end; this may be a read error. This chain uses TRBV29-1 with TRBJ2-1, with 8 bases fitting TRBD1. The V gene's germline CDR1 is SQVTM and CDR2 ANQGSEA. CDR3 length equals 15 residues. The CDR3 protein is CSVGRQGAGYNEQLF. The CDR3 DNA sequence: TGCAGCGTTGGTCGCCAGGGGGCAGGCTACAATGAGCAGCTCTTC.

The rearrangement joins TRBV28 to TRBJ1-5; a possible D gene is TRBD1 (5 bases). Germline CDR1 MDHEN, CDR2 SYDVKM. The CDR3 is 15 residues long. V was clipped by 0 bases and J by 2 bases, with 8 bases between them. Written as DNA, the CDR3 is TGTGCCAGCAGTTTATGGTCGGGGGGCAATCAGCCCCAGCATTTT. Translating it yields CASSLWSGGNQPQHF.

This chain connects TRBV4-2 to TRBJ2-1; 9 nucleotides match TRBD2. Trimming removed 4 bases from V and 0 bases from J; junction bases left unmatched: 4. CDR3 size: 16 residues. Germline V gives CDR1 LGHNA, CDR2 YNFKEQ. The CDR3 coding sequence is TGTGCCAGCAGCCGAGCTAGCGGGATCTCCTACAATGAGCAGTTCTTC. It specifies CASSRASGISYNEQFF.

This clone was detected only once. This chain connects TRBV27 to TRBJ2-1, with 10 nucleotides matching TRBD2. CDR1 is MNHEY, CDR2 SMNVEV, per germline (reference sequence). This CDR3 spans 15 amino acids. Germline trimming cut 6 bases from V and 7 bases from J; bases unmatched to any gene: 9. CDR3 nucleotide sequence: TGTGCCAGCAGACCCCTAGCGGGAGAAAAAAATGAGCAGTTCTTC. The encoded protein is CASRPLAGEKNEQFF.

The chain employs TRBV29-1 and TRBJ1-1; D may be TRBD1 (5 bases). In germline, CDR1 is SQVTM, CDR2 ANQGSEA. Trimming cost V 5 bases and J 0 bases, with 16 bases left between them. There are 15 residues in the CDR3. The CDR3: CSVFFRQGLNTEAFF. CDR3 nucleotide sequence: TGCAGCGTTTTTTTTCGGCAGGGTTTGAACACTGAAGCTTTCTTT.

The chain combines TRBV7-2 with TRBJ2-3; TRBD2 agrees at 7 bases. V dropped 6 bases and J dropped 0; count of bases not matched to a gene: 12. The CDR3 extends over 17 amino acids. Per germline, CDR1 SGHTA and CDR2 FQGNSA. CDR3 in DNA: TGTGCCAGCAGACCCATTAGGACTAGTCCAAGCACAGATACGCAGTATTTT. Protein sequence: CASRPIRTSPSTDTQYF.

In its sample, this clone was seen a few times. The CDR3 spells CASSLAYQGSLLGTEAFF. The CDR3 region has the DNA TGCGCCAGCAGCTTGGCATACCAGGGTTCGTTATTGGGGACTGAAGCTTTCTTT. The chain links TRBV5-1 to TRBJ1-1; a weak D match, TRBD1 (5 bases). In germline, CDR1 is SGHRS, CDR2 YFSETQ. V lost 0 bases and J lost 5, with 23 bases in between. CDR3 length: 18 residues.

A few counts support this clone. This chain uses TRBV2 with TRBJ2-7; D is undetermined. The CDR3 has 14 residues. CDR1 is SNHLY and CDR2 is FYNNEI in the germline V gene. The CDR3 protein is CVFFKQKAAYEQYF. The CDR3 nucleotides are TGTGTTTTTTTCAAGCAGAAGGCGGCATACGAGCAGTACTTC.

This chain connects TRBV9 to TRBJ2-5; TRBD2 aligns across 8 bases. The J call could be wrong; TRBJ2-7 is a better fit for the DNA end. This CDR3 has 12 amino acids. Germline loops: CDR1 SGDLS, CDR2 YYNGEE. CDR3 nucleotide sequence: TGTGCCAGCCAAGGTAGCGGGGACGAGCAGTACTTC. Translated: CASQGSGDEQYF.

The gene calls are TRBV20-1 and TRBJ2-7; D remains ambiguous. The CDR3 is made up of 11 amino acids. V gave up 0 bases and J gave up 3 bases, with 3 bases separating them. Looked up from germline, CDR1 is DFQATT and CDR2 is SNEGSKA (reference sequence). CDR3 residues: CSARELYEQYF. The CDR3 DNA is TGCAGTGCTAGAGAACTCTACGAGCAGTACTTC.

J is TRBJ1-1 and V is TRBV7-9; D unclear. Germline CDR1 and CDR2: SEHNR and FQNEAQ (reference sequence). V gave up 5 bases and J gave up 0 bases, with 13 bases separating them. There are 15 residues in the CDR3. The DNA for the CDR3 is TGTGCCAGCAGCCCCGTGAGTGCCGTGAACACTGAAGCTTTCTTT. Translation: CASSPVSAVNTEAFF.

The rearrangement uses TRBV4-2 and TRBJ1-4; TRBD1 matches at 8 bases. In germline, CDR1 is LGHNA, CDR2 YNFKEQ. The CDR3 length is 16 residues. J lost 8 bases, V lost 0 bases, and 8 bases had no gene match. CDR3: CASSQEALGDREKLFF. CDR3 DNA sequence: TGTGCCAGCAGCCAAGAGGCACTGGGGGACAGGGAAAAACTGTTTTTT.

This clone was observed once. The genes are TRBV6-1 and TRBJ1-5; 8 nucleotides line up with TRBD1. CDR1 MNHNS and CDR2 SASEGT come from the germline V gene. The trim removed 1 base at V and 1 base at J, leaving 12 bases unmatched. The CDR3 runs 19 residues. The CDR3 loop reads CASSEGAGGSKRSNQPQHF. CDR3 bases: TGTGCCAGCAGTGAAGGGGCAGGGGGCTCCAAAAGGAGCAATCAGCCCCAGCATTTT.

DNA for the CDR3: TGTGCCAGCAGCGTTTTTCCAGGGACAACTAATGAAAAACTGTTTTTT. Translation: CASSVFPGTTNEKLFF. This chain connects TRBV9 to TRBJ1-4, with a possible D match to TRBD1 (5 bases). Per germline, CDR1 SGDLS and CDR2 YYNGEE. This CDR3 spans 16 amino acids. With 2 bases removed from V and 0 bases from J, the gap between germline ends came to 11 bases.

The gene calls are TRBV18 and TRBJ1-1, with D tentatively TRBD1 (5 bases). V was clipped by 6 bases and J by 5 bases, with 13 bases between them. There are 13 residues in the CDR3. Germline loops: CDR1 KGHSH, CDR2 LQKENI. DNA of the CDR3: TGTGCCAGCTCCCTGGACATGGAGACTGAAGCTTTCTTT. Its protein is CASSLDMETEAFF.

The CDR3 bases are TGTGCCAGCAGTTTATCGGGCAGGGACACTGAAGCTTTCTTT. Protein: CASSLSGRDTEAFF. This chain uses TRBV27 with TRBJ1-1; TRBD1 might be the D (5 bases). Germline V CDR1 and CDR2: MNHEY, SMNVEV (reference sequence). The CDR3 is 14 residues long. V lost 0 bases and J lost 3, with 8 bases in between.

In DNA form, the CDR3 reads TGTGCCAGCAGTAAACAGGCCTCTGGAAACACCATATATTTT. Protein sequence: CASSKQASGNTIYF. V and J are TRBV27 and TRBJ1-3; D is perhaps TRBD1 (5 bases). Trimming left V 5 bases short and J 0 bases short, with 8 bases between. The CDR3 spans 14 residues. The germline V gene has CDR1 MNHEY and CDR2 SMNVEV (reference sequence).

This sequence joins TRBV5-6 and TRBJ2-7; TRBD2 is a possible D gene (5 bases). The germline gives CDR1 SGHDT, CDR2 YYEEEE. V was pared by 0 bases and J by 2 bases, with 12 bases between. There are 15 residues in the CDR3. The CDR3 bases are TGTGCCAGCAGCTTGGGCCTAGAGGGAACCTACGAGCAGTACTTC. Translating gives CASSLGLEGTYEQYF.

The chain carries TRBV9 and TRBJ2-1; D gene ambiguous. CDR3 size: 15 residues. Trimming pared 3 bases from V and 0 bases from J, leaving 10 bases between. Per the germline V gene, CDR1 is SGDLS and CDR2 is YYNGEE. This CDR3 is CASSATPSSYNEQFF. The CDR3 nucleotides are TGTGCCAGCAGCGCCACGCCGAGCTCCTACAATGAGCAGTTCTTC.

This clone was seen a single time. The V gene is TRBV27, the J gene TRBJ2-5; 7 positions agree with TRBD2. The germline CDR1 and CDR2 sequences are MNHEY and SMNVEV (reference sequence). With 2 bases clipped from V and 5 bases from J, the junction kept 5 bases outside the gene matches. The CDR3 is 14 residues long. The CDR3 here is CASSLRSSGETQYF. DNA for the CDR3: TGTGCCAGCAGTTTAAGGTCTAGCGGTGAGACCCAGTACTTC.

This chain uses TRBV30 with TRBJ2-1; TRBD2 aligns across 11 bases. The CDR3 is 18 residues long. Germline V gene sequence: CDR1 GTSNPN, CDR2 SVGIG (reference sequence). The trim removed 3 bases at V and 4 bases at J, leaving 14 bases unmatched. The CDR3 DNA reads TGTGCCTGGAGCCCACGCCGAGGGACTAGCGGAGAATACAATGAGCAGTTCTTC. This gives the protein CAWSPRRGTSGEYNEQFF. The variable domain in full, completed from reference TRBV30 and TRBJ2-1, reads SQTIHQWPATLVQPVGSPLSLECTVEGTSNPNLYWYRQAAGRGLQLLFYSVGIGQISSEVPQNLSASRPQDRQFILSSKKLLLSDSGFYLCAWSPRRGTSGEYNEQFFGPGTRLTVL.

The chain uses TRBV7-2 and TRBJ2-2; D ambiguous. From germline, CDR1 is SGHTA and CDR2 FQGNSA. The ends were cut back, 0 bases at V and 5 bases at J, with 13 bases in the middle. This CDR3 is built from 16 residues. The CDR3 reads CASSLALPARTGELFF. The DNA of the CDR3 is TGTGCCAGCAGCTTAGCACTACCCGCGAGAACCGGGGAGCTGTTTTTT.

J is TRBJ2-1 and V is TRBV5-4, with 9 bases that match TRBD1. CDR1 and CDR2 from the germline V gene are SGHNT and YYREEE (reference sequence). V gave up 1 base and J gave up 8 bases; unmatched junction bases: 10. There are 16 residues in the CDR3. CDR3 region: CASSLPVRDRVHEQFF. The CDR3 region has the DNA TGTGCCAGCAGCTTGCCCGTCCGGGACAGGGTACATGAGCAGTTCTTC.

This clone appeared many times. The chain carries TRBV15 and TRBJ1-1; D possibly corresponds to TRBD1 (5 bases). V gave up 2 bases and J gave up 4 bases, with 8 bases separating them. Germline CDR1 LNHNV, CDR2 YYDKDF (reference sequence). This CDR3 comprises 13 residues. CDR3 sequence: CATSRSRGTEAFF. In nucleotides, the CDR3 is TGTGCCACCAGCAGATCAAGGGGCACTGAAGCTTTCTTT.